This record looks at one TCR beta chain sequence and its context. The sample is drawn from a study of CD8 T cells in Susac syndrome. RNA amounts of about 0.5 to 1 ug underwent reverse transcription with random hexamers. One entry per CDR3 protein, called by TCRdb with MiXCR from the immunoSEQ multiplex PCR reads. The table lists about 130,000 distinct CDR3 sequences, 90% to 95% of them singletons. The authors sequenced TCR beta from blood CD8+ and CD4+ T cells. V gave up 0 bases and J gave up 0 bases, with 17 bases separating them. CDR3 length: 18 amino acids. The V gene is TRBV23-1, the J gene TRBJ1-1; TRBD1 might be the D (5 bases). TRBV23-1 has ORF status, its function being uncertain. The source material was CD4+ T cells from PBMCs. The origin of this receptor is a human donor in good health. CDR3 sequence (DNA): TGCGCCAGCAGTCAATCGGGAAGGGGAACCATCCTGAACACTGAAGCTTTCTTT. Protein sequence: CASSQSGRGTILNTEAFF.